The 15 T cell receptor beta chains below all came from one sample that was sequenced in a study of post-analysis software for immune sequencing data. The study's findings and limits: Compared with controls, patients had more of five or six TRBV segments, including TRBV5-6, TRBV5-1 and TRBV20-1.

No antigen has been assigned to these receptors. Prepared libraries of TCR beta cDNA carried unique molecular identifiers. TCRdb reprocessed the PCR reads with MiXCR, giving one entry per CDR3 protein. The sample has around 700,000 distinct CDR3 sequences, 59% seen once. The sequencing sample was made of blood. The receptors here all came from a girl aged 2 to 10 with multiple sclerosis.

In this sample, this clonotype turned up a few times. This chain links TRBV11-2 with TRBJ1-6; 9 bases are shared with TRBD1. CDR1 and CDR2 from the germline V gene are SGHAT and FQNNGV. With V trimmed by 0 bases and J by 10 bases, 4 bases remained unmatched. This CDR3 is 15 amino acids long. The CDR3 nucleotides are TGTGCCAGCAGCTTAGAACCGGGACAGGGATCACCCCTCCACTTT. Its protein product is CASSLEPGQGSPLHF. Using reference TRBV11-2 and TRBJ1-6 for the parts outside the CDR3, the full variable domain is EAGVAQSPRYKIIEKRQSVAFWCNPISGHATLYWYQQILGQGPKLLIQFQNNGVVDDSQLPKDRFSAERLKGVDSTLKIQPAKLEDSAVYLCASSLEPGQGSPLHFGNGTRLTVT.

Only one count was recorded for this clonotype. The chain recombines TRBV12-3 or TRBV12-4 with TRBJ1-2; no reliable D call. Trimming pared 5 bases from V and 6 bases from J, leaving 19 bases between. The CDR3 contains 15 residues. DNA for the CDR3: TGTGCCAGCAGTCCTCGGACGCGGTCATTCGATGGCTACACCTTC. The encoded protein is CASSPRTRSFDGYTF.

With regard to this clonotype: Without the conserved terminal phenylalanine or tryptophan, this CDR3 likely stems from a read error. CDR3 in DNA: TGTGCCACCAGCGCTACAGGGGGTGTGGGTCTGCAGTTCGTC. It yields the protein CATSATGGVGLQFV. This chain uses TRBV15 with TRBJ2-1, with 8 bases lining up with TRBD1. Germline assignment: CDR1 LNHNV and CDR2 YYDKDF (reference sequence). Trimming at V came to 5 bases and at J to 12 bases, leaving 12 bases not matched to a gene. This CDR3 has 14 amino acids.

The CDR3, as DNA: TGTGCCAGCAGCCCAGCGGGACTAGCGGTCAATGAGCAGTTCTTC. It is translated as CASSPAGLAVNEQFF. The chain is built from TRBV7-8 and TRBJ2-1, with 11 bases that match TRBD2. The germline gives CDR1 SGHVS, CDR2 FQNEAQ. CDR3 size: 15 residues. Trimming at V came to 5 bases and at J to 6 bases, leaving 6 bases not matched to a gene.

The chain uses TRBV4-1 and TRBJ2-7; maybe TRBD1 (7 bases). Germline V gives CDR1 MGHRA, CDR2 YSYEKL. The CDR3 length is 14 residues. V was clipped by 4 bases and J by 2 bases, with 12 bases between them. The CDR3 loop is CASSRSRGAYEQYF. The CDR3 bases are TGCGCCAGCAGCCGAAGCAGGGGGGCCTACGAGCAGTACTTC.

Comment on this clonotype: One end of the junction does not line up with germline, which may come from a read error. The chain uses TRBV10-2 and TRBJ2-5, with 11 bases matching TRBD2. Near its end, the DNA agrees better with TRBJ2-7, so the J call may be wrong. The germline gives CDR1 WSHSY, CDR2 SAAADI. CDR3 length: 13 amino acids. The CDR3 DNA reads TGCGCCGGCAGCTCCGGGACTAGCGGCGAGCAGTACTTC. Protein sequence: CAGSSGTSGEQYF.

This rearrangement joins TRBV5-1 to TRBJ2-1, with TRBD1 matching over 8 bases. The ends lost 6 bases at V and 1 base at J; junction bases unmatched: 6. Germline V gene sequence: CDR1 SGHRS, CDR2 YFSETQ. The CDR3 spans 15 residues. In nucleotides, the CDR3 is TGCGCCAGCAAGGTGACAGGGGAGTCCTACAATGAGCAGTTCTTC. This codes for CASKVTGESYNEQFF.

The V call is TRBV12-3 or TRBV12-4, the J call TRBJ2-7; D assignment may be TRBD1 or TRBD2 (5 bases each). The CDR3 extends over 15 amino acids. Trimming took 6 bases from V and 3 from J, leaving 18 bases between them. The CDR3: CASRYSGAAFYEQYF. The CDR3 nucleotides are TGTGCCAGCAGATACTCCGGGGCAGCATTCTACGAGCAGTACTTC.

V and J are TRBV28 and TRBJ1-5; D call uncertain. Germline values: CDR1 MDHEN, CDR2 SYDVKM. The CDR3 spans 15 residues. Trimming cost V 3 bases and J 6 bases, with 15 bases left between them. The CDR3 loop is CASSFLGSVGQPQHF. The CDR3 DNA reads TGTGCCAGCAGTTTCCTGGGGTCGGTAGGTCAGCCCCAGCATTTT. The full variable domain, its missing parts supplied by reference TRBV28 and TRBJ1-5, is DVKVTQSSRYLVKRTGEKVFLECVQDMDHENMFWYRQDPGLGLRLIYFSYDVKMKEKGDIPEGYSVSREKKERFSLILESASTNQTSMYLCASSFLGSVGQPQHFGDGTRLSIL.

This chain uses TRBV27 with TRBJ2-1, with 8 bases identical to TRBD2. This CDR3 is 16 amino acids long. V trimming: 8 bases; J trimming: 6 bases; junction bases outside the gene matches: 15. Germline V CDR1 and CDR2: MNHEY, SMNVEV (reference sequence). The CDR3 here is CASPGGWSGRCNEQFF. For the CDR3, the DNA is TGTGCCAGCCCCGGGGGGTGGAGCGGGAGATGCAATGAGCAGTTCTTC.

This clonotype was seen many times. The chain is built from TRBV4-1 and TRBJ2-3; D is possibly TRBD2 (5 bases). Trimming cost V 4 bases and J 3 bases, with 11 bases left between them. CDR3 size: 14 residues. Germline V gene lookup returns CDR1 MGHRA and CDR2 YSYEKL. CDR3 nucleotides: TGCGCCAGCAGCCCGACCCCGGGGACAGATACGCAGTATTTT. This encodes CASSPTPGTDTQYF.

The chain combines TRBV7-9 with TRBJ1-2; possible D gene TRBD1, 6 bases. This CDR3 has 15 residues. With 3 bases removed from V and 4 bases from J, the gap between germline ends came to 15 bases. In germline, CDR1 is SEHNR, CDR2 FQNEAQ (reference sequence). CDR3 coding DNA: TGTGCCAGCAGCTTGGAACAGGGCCACCTCTATGGCTACACCTTC. This encodes CASSLEQGHLYGYTF.

The table lists this clonotype with a few counts. The V gene is TRBV10-3, the J gene TRBJ2-4; D call uncertain. Per germline, CDR1 ENHRY and CDR2 SYGVKD. V lost 5 bases and J 1 base, leaving 15 bases between the germline ends. The CDR3 contains 16 residues. The CDR3 reads CAISTGTRSAKNIQYF. The CDR3 bases are TGTGCCATCAGTACGGGTACAAGGTCGGCCAAAAACATTCAGTACTTC.

The genes are TRBV20-1 and TRBJ2-7; 8 nucleotides line up with TRBD1. The CDR3 runs 14 residues. V was clipped by 1 base and J by 2 bases; unmatched bases: 4. Germline V gene sequence: CDR1 DFQATT, CDR2 SNEGSKA (reference sequence). CDR3 nucleotide sequence: TGCAGTGCTAGAGGATTGGACAGGGCCTACGAGCAGTACTTC. Translation: CSARGLDRAYEQYF.

This chain links TRBV7-9 with TRBJ2-3; the match to TRBD2 covers 12 bases. CDR1 and CDR2 from the germline V gene are SEHNR and FQNEAQ (reference sequence). This CDR3 has 19 amino acids. V shed 0 bases, J shed 2 bases, and the junction held 9 bases outside the gene matches. The DNA for the CDR3 is TGTGCCAGCAGCTTAGCGATGGCTAGCGGGAGGGCCGACACAGATACGCAGTATTTT. Amino acids: CASSLAMASGRADTDTQYF.